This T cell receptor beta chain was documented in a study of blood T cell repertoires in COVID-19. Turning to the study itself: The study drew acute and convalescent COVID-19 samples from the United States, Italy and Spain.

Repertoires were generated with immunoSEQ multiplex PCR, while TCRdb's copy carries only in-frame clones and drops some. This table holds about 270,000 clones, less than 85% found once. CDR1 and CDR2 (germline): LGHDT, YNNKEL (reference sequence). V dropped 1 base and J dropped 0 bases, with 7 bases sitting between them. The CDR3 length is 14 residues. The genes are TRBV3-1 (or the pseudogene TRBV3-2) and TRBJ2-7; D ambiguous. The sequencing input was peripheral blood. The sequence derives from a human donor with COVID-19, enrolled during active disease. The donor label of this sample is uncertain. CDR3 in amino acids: CASSQGLVSYEQYF. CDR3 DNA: TGTGCCAGCAGCCAAGGGCTGGTCTCCTACGAGCAGTACTTC.